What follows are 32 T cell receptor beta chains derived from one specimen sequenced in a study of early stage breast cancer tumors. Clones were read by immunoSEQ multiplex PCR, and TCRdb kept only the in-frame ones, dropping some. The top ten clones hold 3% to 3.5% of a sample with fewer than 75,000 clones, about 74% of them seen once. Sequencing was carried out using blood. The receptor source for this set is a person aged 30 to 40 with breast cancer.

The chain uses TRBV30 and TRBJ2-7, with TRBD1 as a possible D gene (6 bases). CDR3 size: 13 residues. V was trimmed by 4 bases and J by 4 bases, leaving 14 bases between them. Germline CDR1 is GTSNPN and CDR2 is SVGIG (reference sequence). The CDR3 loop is CAWNPGHKYEQYF. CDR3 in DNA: TGTGCCTGGAACCCGGGACACAAATACGAGCAGTACTTC.

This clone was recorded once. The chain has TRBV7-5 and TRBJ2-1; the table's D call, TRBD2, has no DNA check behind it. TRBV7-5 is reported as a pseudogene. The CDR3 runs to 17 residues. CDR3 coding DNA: TGTGTCAGAAGCTTAGCGCGCTGTCCCGGGTTTAACAATGAGCAGTTCTTC. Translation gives CVRSLARCPGFNNEQFF.

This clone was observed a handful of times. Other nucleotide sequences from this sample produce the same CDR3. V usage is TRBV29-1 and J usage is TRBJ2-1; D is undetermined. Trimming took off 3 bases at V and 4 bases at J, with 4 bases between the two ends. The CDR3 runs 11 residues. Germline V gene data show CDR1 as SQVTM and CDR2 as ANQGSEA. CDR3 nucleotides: TGCAGCGTTGAGAGGTACAATGAGCAGTTCTTC. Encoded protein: CSVERYNEQFF.

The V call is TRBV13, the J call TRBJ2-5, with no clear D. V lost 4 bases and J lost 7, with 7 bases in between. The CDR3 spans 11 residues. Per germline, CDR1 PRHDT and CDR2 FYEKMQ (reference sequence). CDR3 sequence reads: CASSYLGTQYF. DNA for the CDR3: TGTGCCAGCAGCTATCTAGGGACCCAGTACTTC.

CDR3 sequence reads: CASSKAMSLYEQYF. As DNA, the CDR3 is TGTGCCAGCAGCAAAGCTATGTCACTCTACGAGCAGTACTTC. The rearrangement uses TRBV21-1 and TRBJ2-7; the table's TRBD2 call for D was not verified on the DNA. TRBV21-1 constitutes a pseudogene. The CDR3 runs to 14 residues.

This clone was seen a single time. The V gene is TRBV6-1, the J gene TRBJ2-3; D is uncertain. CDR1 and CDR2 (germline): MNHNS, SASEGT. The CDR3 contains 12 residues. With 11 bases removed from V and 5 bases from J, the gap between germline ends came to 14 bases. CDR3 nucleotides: TGTGCCGGATATACTCACGGAGATACGCAGTATTTT. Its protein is CAGYTHGDTQYF.

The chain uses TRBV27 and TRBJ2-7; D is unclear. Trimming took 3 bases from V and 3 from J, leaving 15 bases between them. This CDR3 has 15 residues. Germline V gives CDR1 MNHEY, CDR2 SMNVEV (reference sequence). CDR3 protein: CASSFQLGDFYEQYF. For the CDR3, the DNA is TGTGCCAGCAGTTTCCAACTGGGCGACTTCTACGAGCAGTACTTC.

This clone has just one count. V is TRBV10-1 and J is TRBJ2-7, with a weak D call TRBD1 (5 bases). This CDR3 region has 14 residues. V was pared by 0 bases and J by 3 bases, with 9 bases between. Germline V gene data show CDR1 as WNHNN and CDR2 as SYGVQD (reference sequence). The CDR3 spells CASSESRQGYEQYF. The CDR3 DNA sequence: TGCGCCAGCAGTGAGTCCCGCCAGGGCTACGAGCAGTACTTC.

The CDR3 DNA is TGTGCCAGCAGCTCCTGGGGAGAGGCTCCGGACGGTGAGCAGTTCTTC. This codes for CASSSWGEAPDGEQFF. The chain has TRBV7-9 and TRBJ2-1; D is perhaps TRBD2 (5 bases). Germline V gene sequence: CDR1 SEHNR, CDR2 FQNEAQ (reference sequence). Trimming removed 4 bases at V and 9 bases at J, with 22 bases between. This CDR3 is 16 amino acids long.

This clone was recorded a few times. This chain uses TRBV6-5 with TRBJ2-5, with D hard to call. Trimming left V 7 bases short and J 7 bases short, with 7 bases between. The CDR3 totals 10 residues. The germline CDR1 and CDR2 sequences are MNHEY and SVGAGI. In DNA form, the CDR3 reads TGTGCCAGCAATTGGCCGACCCAGTACTTC. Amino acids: CASNWPTQYF.

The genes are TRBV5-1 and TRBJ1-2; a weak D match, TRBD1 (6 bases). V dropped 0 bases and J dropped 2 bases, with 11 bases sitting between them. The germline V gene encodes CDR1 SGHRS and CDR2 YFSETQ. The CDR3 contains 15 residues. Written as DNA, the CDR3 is TGCGCCAGCAGCTTGGAGGGGGGCACAAACTATGGCTACACCTTC. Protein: CASSLEGGTNYGYTF. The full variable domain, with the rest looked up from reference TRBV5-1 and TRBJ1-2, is KAGVTQTPRYLIKTRGQQVTLSCSPISGHRSVSWYQQTPGQGLQFLFEYFSETQRNKGNFPGRFSGRQFSNSRSEMNVSTLELGDSALYLCASSLEGGTNYGYTFGSGTRLTVV.

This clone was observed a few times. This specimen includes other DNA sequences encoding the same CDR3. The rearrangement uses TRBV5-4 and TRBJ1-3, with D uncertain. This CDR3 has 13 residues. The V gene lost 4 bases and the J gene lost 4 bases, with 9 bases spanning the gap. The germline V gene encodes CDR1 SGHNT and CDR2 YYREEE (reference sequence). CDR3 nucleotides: TGTGCCAGCAGCCCAGGAGGAGGAAACACCATATATTTT. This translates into CASSPGGGNTIYF.

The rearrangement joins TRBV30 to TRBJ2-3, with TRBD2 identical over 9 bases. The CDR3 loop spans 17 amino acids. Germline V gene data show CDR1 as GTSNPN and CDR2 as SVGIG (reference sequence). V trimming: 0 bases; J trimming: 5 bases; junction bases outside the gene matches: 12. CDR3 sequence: CAWSVLGRGRAGDTQYF. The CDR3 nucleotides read TGTGCCTGGAGTGTACTGGGGCGCGGGAGGGCGGGAGATACGCAGTATTTT.

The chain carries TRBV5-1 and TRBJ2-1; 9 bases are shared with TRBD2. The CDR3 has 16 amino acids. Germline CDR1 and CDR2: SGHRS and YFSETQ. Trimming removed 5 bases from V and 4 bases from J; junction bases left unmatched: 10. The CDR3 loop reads CASRPSPSGTYNEQFF. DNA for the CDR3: TGCGCCAGCAGACCCTCCCCTAGCGGGACTTACAATGAGCAGTTCTTC.

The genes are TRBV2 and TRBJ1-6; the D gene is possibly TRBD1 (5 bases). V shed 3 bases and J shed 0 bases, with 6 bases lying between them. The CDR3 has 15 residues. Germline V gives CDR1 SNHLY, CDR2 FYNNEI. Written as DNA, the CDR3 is TGTGCCAGCAGTGAGGGGGGCTCCTATAATTCACCCCTCCACTTT. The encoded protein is CASSEGGSYNSPLHF.

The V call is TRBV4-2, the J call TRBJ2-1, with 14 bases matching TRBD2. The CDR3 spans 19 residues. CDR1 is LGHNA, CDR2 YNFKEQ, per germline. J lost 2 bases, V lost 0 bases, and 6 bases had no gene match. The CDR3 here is CASSQEGTSGSGAYNEQFF. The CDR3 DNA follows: TGTGCCAGCAGCCAAGAAGGGACTAGCGGGAGTGGAGCCTACAATGAGCAGTTCTTC.

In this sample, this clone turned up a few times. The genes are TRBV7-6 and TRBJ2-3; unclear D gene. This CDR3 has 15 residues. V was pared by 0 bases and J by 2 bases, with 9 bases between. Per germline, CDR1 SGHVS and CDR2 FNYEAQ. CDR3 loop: CASSLAGGITDTQYF. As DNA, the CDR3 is TGTGCCAGCAGCTTAGCGGGCGGAATCACAGATACGCAGTATTTT.

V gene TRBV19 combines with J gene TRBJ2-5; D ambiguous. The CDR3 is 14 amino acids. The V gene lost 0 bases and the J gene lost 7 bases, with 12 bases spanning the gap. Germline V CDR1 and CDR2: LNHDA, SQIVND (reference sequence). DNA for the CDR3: TGTGCCAGTAGTATAGATCGGGTCTCCGGGACCCAGTACTTC. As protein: CASSIDRVSGTQYF.

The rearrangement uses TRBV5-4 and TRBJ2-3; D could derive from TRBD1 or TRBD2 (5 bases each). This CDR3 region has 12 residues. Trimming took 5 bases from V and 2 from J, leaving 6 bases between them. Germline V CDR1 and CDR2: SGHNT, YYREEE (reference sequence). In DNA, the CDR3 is TGTGCCAGCAGGGGGACCACAGATACGCAGTATTTT. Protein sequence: CASRGTTDTQYF.

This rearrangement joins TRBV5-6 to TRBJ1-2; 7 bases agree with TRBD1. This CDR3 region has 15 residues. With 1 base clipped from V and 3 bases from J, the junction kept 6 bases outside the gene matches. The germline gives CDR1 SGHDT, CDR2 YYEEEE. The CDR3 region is CASSLPPGTDYGYTF. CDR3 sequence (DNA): TGTGCCAGCAGCTTGCCTCCCGGGACAGACTATGGCTACACCTTC.

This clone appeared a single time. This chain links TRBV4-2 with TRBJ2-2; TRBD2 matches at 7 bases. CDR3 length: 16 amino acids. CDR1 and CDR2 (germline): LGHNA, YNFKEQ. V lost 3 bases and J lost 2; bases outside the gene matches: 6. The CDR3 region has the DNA TGTGCCAGCAGCCAGGCGGGAGCCACAAACACCGGGGAGCTGTTTTTT. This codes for CASSQAGATNTGELFF.

The CDR3 region is CASSDLLAFYEQYF. In nucleotides, the CDR3 is TGTGCCAGCAGTGATCTCCTAGCGTTCTACGAGCAGTACTTC. V and J are TRBV6-1 and TRBJ2-7; D possibly corresponds to TRBD2 (6 bases). The germline V and J ends were trimmed by 3 bases and 3 bases, with 12 bases remaining between them. This CDR3 contains 14 residues. CDR1 MNHNS and CDR2 SASEGT come from the germline V gene.

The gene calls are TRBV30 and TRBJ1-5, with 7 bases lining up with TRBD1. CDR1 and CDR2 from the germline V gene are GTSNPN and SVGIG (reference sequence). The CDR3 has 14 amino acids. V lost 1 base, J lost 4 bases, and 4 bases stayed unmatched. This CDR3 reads CAWSGTGRNQPQHF. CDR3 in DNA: TGTGCCTGGAGTGGGACAGGTCGAAATCAGCCCCAGCATTTT.

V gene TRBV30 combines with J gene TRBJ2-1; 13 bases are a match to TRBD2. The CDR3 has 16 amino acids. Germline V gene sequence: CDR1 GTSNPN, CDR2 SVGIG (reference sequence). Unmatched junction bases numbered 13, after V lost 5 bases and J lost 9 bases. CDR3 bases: TGTGCCTGGGATGGGACTAGCGGGACTCAGGAGGGTGAGCAGTTCTTC. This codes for CAWDGTSGTQEGEQFF.

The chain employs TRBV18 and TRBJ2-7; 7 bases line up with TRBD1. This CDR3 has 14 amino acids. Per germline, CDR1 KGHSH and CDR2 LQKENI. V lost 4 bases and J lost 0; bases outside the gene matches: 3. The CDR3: CASSQTGRSYEQYF. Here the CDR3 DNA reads TGTGCCAGCTCACAGACAGGGCGCTCCTACGAGCAGTACTTC.

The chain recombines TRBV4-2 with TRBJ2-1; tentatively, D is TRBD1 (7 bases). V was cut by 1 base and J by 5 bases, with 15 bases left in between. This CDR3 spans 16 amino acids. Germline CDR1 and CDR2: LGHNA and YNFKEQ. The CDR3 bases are TGTGCCAGCAGCCAAGGGAATAGCGGACAGGACAATGAGCAGTTCTTC. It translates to CASSQGNSGQDNEQFF.

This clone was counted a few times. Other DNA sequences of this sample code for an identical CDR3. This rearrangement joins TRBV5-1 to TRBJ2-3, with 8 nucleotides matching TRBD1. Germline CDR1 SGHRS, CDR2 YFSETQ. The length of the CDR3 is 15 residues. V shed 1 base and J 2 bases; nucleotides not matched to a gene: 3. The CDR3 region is CASSLTGGYTDTQYF. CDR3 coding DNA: TGCGCCAGCAGCTTGACAGGGGGTTACACAGATACGCAGTATTTT.

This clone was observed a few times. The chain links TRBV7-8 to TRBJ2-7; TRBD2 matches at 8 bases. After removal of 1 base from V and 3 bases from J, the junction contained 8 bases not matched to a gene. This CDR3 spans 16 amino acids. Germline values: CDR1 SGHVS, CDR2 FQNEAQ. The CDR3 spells CASSLGGVAGSYEQYF. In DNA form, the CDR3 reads TGTGCCAGCAGCTTAGGGGGGGTAGCGGGGAGCTACGAGCAGTACTTC.

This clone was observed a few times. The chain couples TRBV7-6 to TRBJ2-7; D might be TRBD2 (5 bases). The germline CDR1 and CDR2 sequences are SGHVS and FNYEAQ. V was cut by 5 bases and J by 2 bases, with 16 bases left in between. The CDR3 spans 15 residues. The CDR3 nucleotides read TGTGCCAGCAGCGCTCAACCGGGAAACCCCTACGAGCAGTACTTC. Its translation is CASSAQPGNPYEQYF.

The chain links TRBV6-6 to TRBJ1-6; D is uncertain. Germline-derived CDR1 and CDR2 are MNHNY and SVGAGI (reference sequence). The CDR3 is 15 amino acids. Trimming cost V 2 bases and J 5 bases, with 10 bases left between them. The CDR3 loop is CASSYVRTHNSPLHF. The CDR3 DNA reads TGTGCCAGCAGTTACGTCAGGACCCATAATTCACCCCTCCACTTT.

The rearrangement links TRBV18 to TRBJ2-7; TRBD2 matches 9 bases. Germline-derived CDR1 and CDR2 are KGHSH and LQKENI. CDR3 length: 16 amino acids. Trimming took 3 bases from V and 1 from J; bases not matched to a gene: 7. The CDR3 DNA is TGTGCCAGCTCACCCCTTAGCGGGAGTCGATCCTACGAGCAGTACTTC. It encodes CASSPLSGSRSYEQYF.

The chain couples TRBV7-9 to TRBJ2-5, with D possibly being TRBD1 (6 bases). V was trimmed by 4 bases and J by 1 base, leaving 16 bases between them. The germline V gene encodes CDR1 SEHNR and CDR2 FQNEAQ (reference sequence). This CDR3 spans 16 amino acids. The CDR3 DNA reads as TGTGCCAGCAGCTCCCCCAGGGGTTGGGCCCAAGAGACCCAGTACTTC. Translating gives CASSSPRGWAQETQYF. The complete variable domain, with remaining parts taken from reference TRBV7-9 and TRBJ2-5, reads DTGVSQNPRHKITKRGQNVTFRCDPISEHNRLYWYRQTLGQGPEFLTYFQNEAQLEKSRLLSDRFSAERPKGSFSTLEIQRTEQGDSAMYLCASSSPRGWAQETQYFGPGTRLLVL.